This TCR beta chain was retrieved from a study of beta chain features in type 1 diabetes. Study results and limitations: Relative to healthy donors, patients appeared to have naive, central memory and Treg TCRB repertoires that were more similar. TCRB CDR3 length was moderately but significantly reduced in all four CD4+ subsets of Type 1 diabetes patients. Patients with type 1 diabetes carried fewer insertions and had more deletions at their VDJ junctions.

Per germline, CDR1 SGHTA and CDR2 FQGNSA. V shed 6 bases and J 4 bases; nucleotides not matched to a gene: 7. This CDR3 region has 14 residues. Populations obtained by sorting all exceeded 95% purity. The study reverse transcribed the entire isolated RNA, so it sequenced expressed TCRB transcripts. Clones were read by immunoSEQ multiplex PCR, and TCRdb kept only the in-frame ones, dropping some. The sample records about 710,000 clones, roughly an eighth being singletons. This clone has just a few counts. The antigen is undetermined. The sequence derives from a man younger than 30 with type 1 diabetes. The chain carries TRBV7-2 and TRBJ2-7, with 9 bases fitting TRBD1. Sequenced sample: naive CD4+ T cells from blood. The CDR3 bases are TGTGCCAGCAGATCCAGGACAGGGGCGTACGAGCAGTACTTC. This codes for CASRSRTGAYEQYF.